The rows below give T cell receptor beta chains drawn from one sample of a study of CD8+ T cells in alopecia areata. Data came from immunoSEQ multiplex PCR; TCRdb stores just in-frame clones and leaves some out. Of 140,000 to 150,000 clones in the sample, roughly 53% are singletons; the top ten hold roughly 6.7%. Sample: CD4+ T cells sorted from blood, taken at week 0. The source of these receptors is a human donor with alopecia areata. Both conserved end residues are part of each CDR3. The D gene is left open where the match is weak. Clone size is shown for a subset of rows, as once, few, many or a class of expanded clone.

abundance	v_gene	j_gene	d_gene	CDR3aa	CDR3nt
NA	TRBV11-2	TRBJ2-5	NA	CASSSSGPGETQYF	TGTGCCAGCAGCTCCTCGGGCCCGGGGGAGACCCAGTACTTC
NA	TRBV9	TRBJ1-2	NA	CASSPDSNYGYTF	TGTGCCAGCAGCCCAGACAGCAACTATGGCTACACCTTC
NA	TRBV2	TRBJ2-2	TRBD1	CASSVGQSNTGELFF	TGTGCCAGCAGTGTGGGACAGTCTAACACCGGGGAGCTGTTTTTT
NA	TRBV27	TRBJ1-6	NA	CASSLKPSSPLHF	TGTGCCAGCAGTTTAAAACCGAGTTCACCCCTCCACTTT
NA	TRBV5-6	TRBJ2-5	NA	CASSFSPQETQYF	TGTGCCAGCAGCTTTTCCCCACAAGAGACCCAGTACTTC
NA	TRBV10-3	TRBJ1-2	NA	CAISESKEYGYTF	TGTGCCATCAGTGAGTCGAAGGAATATGGCTACACCTTC
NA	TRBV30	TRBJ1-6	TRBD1	CAWARGNNSPLHF	TGTGCCTGGGCCAGGGGGAATAATTCACCCCTCCACTTT
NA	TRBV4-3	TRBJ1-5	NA	CASSQDKGGRQPQHF	TGCGCCAGCAGCCAAGATAAGGGGGGCCGGCAGCCCCAGCATTTT
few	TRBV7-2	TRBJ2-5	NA	CASSQRTGLAGTQYF	TGTGCCAGCAGCCAAAGGACAGGACTAGCAGGGACCCAGTACTTC
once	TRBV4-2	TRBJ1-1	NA	CASSFGAGLGTEAFF	TGTGCCAGCAGCTTTGGGGCAGGGCTGGGCACTGAAGCTTTCTTT
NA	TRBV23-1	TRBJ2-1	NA	CASSQSTCPSYNEQFF	TGCGCCAGCAGTCAATCCACGTGCCCCTCCTACAATGAGCAGTTCTTC
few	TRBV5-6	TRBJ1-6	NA	CASSLQLNSPLHF	TGTGCCAGCAGCTTGCAGCTAAATTCACCCCTCCACTTT
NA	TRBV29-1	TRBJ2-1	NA	CSVAGVLMFF	TGCAGCGTTGCAGGGGTTTTAATGTTCTTC
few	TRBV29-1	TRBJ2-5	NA	CSVRYRRQIQETQYF	TGCAGCGTTAGGTACAGGCGACAGATCCAAGAGACCCAGTACTTC
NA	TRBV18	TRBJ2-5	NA	CASSPGAMVETQYF	TGTGCCAGCTCACCGGGAGCGATGGTAGAGACCCAGTACTTC
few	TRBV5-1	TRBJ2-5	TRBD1	CASGDSQETQYF	TGCGCCAGCGGGGACAGCCAAGAGACCCAGTACTTC
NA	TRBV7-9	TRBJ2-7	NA	CASAFDRGRNSYEQYF	TGTGCCAGCGCATTTGACCGGGGGCGGAACTCCTACGAGCAGTACTTC
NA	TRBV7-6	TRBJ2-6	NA	CASSPLSSGANVLTF	TGTGCCAGCAGCCCGCTATCATCTGGGGCCAACGTCCTGACTTTC